This TCR beta chain is drawn from a study of spatial heterogeneity in lung cancer. Looking at the study overall: Among detected sequences, beta-chain ones consistently exceeded alpha-chain ones in number. The mean occurrence of each unique TCR and UMI combination in raw reads exceeded eight.

Findings of the study overall: There were more appearances of ubiquitous expanded tumor TCRs in blood at resection than at follow-up.

In the case of this clonotype: Its antigen is not identified.

As for time point: sample taken at primary tumor resection. Whole RNA obtained from tumor, nontumor lung or frozen PBMC underwent sequencing without sorting. Samples came from 60 to 75 TRACERx patients with untreated early-stage lung cancer. From the 5' RACE reads, TCRdb called clonotypes with MiXCR, one entry per CDR3 protein. The table records around 24,000 distinct CDR3 sequences, approximately 7% of them present only once. This sequence was found in a male donor with early-stage non-small cell lung cancer. The sequenced sample was PBMCs, obtained at surgery.

The CDR3 reads CATQGGEVKRANVLTF. CDR3 sequence (DNA): TGTGCCACCCAGGGGGGAGAGGTAAAGAGGGCCAACGTCCTGACTTTC. The chain carries TRBV6-1 and TRBJ2-6, with D possibly being TRBD1 (7 bases). V was trimmed by 10 bases and J by 5 bases, leaving 21 bases between them. Germline lookup yields CDR1 MNHNS and CDR2 SASEGT. This CDR3 spans 16 amino acids.